This T cell receptor (beta chain) is from a study of blood T cell repertoires in COVID-19. Study-level background: Specimens from acute and convalescent COVID-19 originated in the United States, Italy and Spain. The cDNA or gDNA used as material had been derived from T cells, B-cell-depleted T cells, or PBMCs.

Original processing methods: Amplification from reference gene primers served as the basis for estimated nucleated cell counts. This table comes from immunoSEQ multiplex PCR, and its TCRdb copy is limited to in-frame clones, with some not included. The D gene and trimming were derived from the DNA, and the V and J assignments and clone size from that table. The data hold more than 75,000 clones, with less than 85% observed a single time. Germline loops: CDR1 MNHEY, CDR2 SVGEGT. Unmatched junction bases numbered 23, after V lost 5 bases and J lost 0 bases. The CDR3 extends over 21 amino acids. The source is a human donor in a cohort sampled during active COVID-19. Sample: peripheral blood. The chain employs TRBV6-2 or TRBV6-3 and TRBJ2-5; 8 bases agree with TRBD1. The CDR3 DNA sequence: TGTGCCAGCAGTCACACAATATTCCGACAGGGGCCCGATTGGTACCAAGAGACCCAGTACTTC. Residues: CASSHTIFRQGPDWYQETQYF.